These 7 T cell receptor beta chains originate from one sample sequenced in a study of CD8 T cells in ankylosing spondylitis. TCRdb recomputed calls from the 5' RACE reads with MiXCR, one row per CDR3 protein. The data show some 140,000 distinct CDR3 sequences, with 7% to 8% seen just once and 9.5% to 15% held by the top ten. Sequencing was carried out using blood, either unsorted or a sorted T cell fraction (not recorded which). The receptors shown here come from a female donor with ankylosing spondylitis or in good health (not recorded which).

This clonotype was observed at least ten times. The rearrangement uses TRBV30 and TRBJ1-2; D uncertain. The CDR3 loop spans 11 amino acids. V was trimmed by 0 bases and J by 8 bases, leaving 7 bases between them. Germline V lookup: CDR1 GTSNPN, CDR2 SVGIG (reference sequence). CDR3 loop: CAWSVRRGYTF. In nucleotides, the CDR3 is TGTGCCTGGAGTGTAAGAAGGGGCTACACCTTC.

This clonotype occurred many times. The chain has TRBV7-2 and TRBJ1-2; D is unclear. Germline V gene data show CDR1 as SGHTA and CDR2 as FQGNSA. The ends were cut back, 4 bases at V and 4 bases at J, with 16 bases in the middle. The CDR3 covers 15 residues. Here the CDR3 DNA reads TGTGCCAGCAGCTACTTACAGATCCCAGGCTATGGCTACACCTTC. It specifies CASSYLQIPGYGYTF.

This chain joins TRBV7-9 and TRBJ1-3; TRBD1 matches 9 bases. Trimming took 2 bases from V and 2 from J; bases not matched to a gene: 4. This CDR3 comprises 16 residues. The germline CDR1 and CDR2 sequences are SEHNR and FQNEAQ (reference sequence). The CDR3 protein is CASSLSGTGTGNTIYF. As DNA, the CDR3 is TGTGCCAGCAGCTTATCCGGGACAGGGACTGGAAACACCATATATTTT.

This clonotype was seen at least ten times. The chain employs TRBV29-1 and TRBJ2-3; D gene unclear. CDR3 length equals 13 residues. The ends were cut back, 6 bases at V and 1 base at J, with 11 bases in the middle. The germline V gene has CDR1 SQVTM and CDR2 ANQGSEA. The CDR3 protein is CSVAGLRTDTQYF. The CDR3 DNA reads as TGCAGCGTGGCCGGGCTTCGCACAGATACGCAGTATTTT.

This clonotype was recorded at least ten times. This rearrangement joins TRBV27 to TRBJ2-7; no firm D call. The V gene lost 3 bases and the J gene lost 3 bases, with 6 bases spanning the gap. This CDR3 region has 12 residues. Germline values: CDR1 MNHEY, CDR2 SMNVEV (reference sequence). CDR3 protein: CASSFSFYEQYF. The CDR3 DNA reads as TGTGCCAGCAGTTTCTCGTTCTACGAGCAGTACTTC.

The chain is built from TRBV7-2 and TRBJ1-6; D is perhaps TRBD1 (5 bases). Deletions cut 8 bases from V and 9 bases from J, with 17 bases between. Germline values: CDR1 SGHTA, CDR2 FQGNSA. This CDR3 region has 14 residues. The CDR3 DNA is TGTGCCAGCTTGGGTCAGGGAGGCGCTTCACCCCTCCACTTT. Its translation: CASLGQGGASPLHF.

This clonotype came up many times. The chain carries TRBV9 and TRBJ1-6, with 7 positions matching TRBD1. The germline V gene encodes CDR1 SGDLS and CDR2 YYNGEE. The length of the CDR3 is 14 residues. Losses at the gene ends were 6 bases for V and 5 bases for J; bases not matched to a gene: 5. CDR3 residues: CASTMTGNNSPLHF. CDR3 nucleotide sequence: TGTGCCAGCACTATGACAGGGAATAATTCACCCCTCCACTTT.